This TCR beta chain was sequenced for a study of CD8+ T cells in alopecia areata. Study-wide points: Among the 100 top clones, expanded CD8+ clones, like scalp clonality, were significantly decreased by tofacitinib.

V was shortened by 4 bases and J by 0 bases, with 20 bases between the two germline ends. CDR3 length equals 19 residues. CDR1 is SGHRS and CDR2 is YFSETQ in the germline V gene. To note about this clone: Its antigen is unknown.

Documented treatment: oral pan-JAK inhibitor, 5-10 mg twice daily. Extracted from the samples, RNA was reverse transcribed into cDNA to serve as the sequencing template. Repertoires were generated with immunoSEQ multiplex PCR, while TCRdb's copy carries only in-frame clones and drops some. Here the sample spans around 140,000 clones, approximately 90% being singletons. The chain uses TRBV5-1 and TRBJ2-6; D might be TRBD2 (6 bases). The TCR was taken from a human donor with alopecia areata. The sequenced sample was CD8+ T cells sorted from blood, obtained at week 4, from a patient treated with tofacitinib. CDR3 sequence: CASSIDGAGTDSGANVLTF. The CDR3 bases are TGCGCCAGCAGCATCGACGGGGCGGGGACTGACTCTGGGGCCAACGTCCTGACTTTC.